These T cell receptor beta chains were read from a single sample in a study of chemoradiotherapy in HPV16-positive cancers. Clones were read by immunoSEQ multiplex PCR, and TCRdb kept only the in-frame ones, dropping some. This table has 25,000 to 40,000 clones, approximately 90% appearing once. This material consisted of blood, taken from a patient who underwent chemoradiotherapy. These receptors originate from a human donor with HPV-associated anogenital cancer. The conserved cysteine and the conserved F or W are not part of the CDR3 here. Each record gives: V gene, CDR3 protein.

TRBV6-5	ASSRLGRNQPQH
TRBV7-9	ASSPDRGEFTEAF
TRBV5-1	ASSLDRANTEAF
TRBV25-1	ASSETYGTGGYGYT
TRBV11-3	ASSLDRGIYSNQPQH
TRBV7-9	ASSPSPGELF
TRBV29-1	SVVRGDGYT
TRBV19	ASSISTGEESQPQH
TRBV25-1	AGTTSGQNNEQF
TRBV4-2	ASSQVSGEDTQY
TRBV11-2	ASSQLAGGGTDTQY
TRBV27	ASSLGHGLYNEQF
TRBV6-1	ASSGRGAANTGELF
TRBV7-2	ASSLGLNSPLH
TRBV4-2	ASSLLRGYAEAF
TRBV7-6	ASSRDHTDTQY
TRBV6-4	ASSDFTSGSSEQY
TRBV6-5	ASRNRGMGNQPQH
TRBV5-1	ASTIAGGSTDTQY
TRBV7-3	ASSLGYGGGRANVLT
TRBV6-6	ASSSSTGQGTEAF
TRBV11-2	ASTSPSGEQY
TRBV5-1	ASSWQGFDNVLT
TRBV9	ASSVVSTDTQY
TRBV5-1	ASSLVGPSGANVLT
TRBV7-3	ASSEQQGTTDTQY
TRBV6-5	ASRSGQGDTGELF
TRBV13	ASSPGTGSSYEQY
TRBV15	ATREGLAGTGELF
TRBV19	ASRGLAGANEQF
TRBV5-1	ASSLAGPENTGELF
TRBV6-5	ASSYVGTGGSPLH
TRBV6-5	ASSYNGDSNQPQH
TRBV28	ASRWAGVNNEQF
TRBV5-1	ASRNGDRTSQETQY